This T cell receptor (beta chain) was identified during a study of T-cell reconstitution after alpha-beta-depleted transplantation in children. Germline V lookup: CDR1 LGHNA, CDR2 YNFKEQ. The CDR3 extends over 16 amino acids. V lost 7 bases and J 1 base, leaving 19 bases between the germline ends. Study findings and constraints: Reportedly, only several hundred clones from non-depleted graft cells drove alpha-beta T-cell counts at about two months. Diversity and T-cell counts at one year after transplant derived mostly from new T cells. Several patients had high TCRbeta diversity at day 60; it came from surviving recipient T cells and thymic progenitors.

A library of TCRbeta sequences, prepared with unique molecular identifiers, was generated. One entry per CDR3 protein results from TCRdb running MiXCR on the PCR reads. The top ten hold approximately 2% of the sample, which has about 600,000 distinct CDR3 sequences, 10% to 15% seen once. About this clonotype itself: The target antigen is unknown.

The chain links TRBV4-2 to TRBJ1-1; D possibly corresponds to TRBD1 (6 bases). The TCR was taken from a male patient younger than 18 who had a stem cell transplant for acute myeloid leukemia, so the T cells may come from the graft donor. The sequenced sample was PBMCs, mostly from graft donor cells, obtained 360 days after TCRalphabeta/CD19-depleted stem cell transplant. CDR3 residues: CASTLERGTQNTEAFF. CDR3 nucleotides: TGTGCCAGCACTCTAGAGCGGGGGACACAGAACACTGAAGCTTTCTTT.